This TCR beta chain originates from a study of blood T cell repertoires in COVID-19. The CDR3 is made up of 13 amino acids. The ends lost 5 bases at V and 4 bases at J; junction bases unmatched: 4. The germline CDR1 and CDR2 sequences are SGHTA and FQGNSA. Clones were sequenced by immunoSEQ multiplex PCR, and TCRdb holds only the in-frame ones, with some missing. Of 390,000 or so clones in the sample, around 86% were seen once. The TCR comes from a woman in her twenties or thirties with active or convalescent COVID-19. The sequencing sample was made of peripheral blood. The rearrangement links TRBV7-2 to TRBJ2-5; 7 positions match TRBD2. This CDR3 is CASSSGAGETQYF. As DNA, the CDR3 is TGTGCCAGCAGCAGCGGGGCTGGAGAGACCCAGTACTTC.